The entry below describes one T cell receptor (beta chain). The record originates from a study of cytomegalovirus exposure and HLA in healthy donors. Primers included in the PCR were 60 Vbeta and 13 Jbeta primers. Data came from immunoSEQ multiplex PCR; TCRdb stores just in-frame clones and leaves some out. This sample has about 170,000 clones, with roughly 80% found just once. Germline V gene lookup returns CDR1 SNHLY and CDR2 FYNNEI. This CDR3 is 13 amino acids long. Trimming took 3 bases from V and 0 from J, leaving 6 bases between them. This TCR came from a male donor in good health and CMV-seronegative. Sequenced sample: PBMCs. The chain couples TRBV2 to TRBJ2-7; D is unclear. CDR3 region: CASSDSGSYEQYF. CDR3 DNA sequence: TGTGCCAGCAGTGATTCGGGCTCCTACGAGCAGTACTTC. Based on the CDR3 plus reference TRBV2 and TRBJ2-7, the full variable domain is EPEVTQTPSHQVTQMGQEVILRCVPISNHLYFYWYRQILGQKVEFLVSFYNNEISEKSEIFDDQFSVERPDGSNFTLKIRSTKLEDSAMYFCASSDSGSYEQYFGPGTRLTVT.